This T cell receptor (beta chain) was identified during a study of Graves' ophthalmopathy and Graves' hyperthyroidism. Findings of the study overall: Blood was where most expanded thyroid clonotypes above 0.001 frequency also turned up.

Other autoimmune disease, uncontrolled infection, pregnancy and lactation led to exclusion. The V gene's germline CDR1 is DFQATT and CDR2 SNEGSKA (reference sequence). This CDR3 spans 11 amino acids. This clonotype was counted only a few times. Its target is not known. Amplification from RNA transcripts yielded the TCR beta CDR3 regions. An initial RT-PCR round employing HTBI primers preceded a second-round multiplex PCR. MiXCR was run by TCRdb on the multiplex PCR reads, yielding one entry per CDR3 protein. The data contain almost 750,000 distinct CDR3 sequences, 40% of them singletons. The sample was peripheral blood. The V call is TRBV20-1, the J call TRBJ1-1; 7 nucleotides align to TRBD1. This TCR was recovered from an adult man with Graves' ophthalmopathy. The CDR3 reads CRNRGNTEAFF. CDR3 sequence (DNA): TGCAGGAACAGGGGGAACACTGAAGCTTTCTTT.